The T cell receptor beta chain described here comes from a study of Ad26.COV2.S vaccination and SARS-CoV-2 variants. Study context: Ad26.COV2.S, an intramuscular injection, was given once or twice 56 days apart. Study-level points and caveats: Comparability of non-spike TCR breadth was observed across vaccine and placebo recipients.

The protocol was immunoSEQ multiplex PCR, while the TCRdb copy is restricted to in-frame clones and leaves out a portion. The sample yields about 680,000 clones, more than 80% seen once. Treatment reported: roughly 19 received Ad26.COV2.S at low or high dose, single or two shots; about 5 received placebo; per-sample allocation not given. Day 63 following the first vaccine or placebo injection was when the samples were taken. Per germline, CDR1 KGHDR and CDR2 SFDVKD. The CDR3 has 16 residues. V lost 3 bases and J lost 6; bases outside the gene matches: 4. In its sample, this clone was seen once. The antigen remains undetermined.

This sample comprised peripheral blood, obtained in a trial of Ad26.COV2.S vaccine versus placebo. The chain has TRBV24-1 and TRBJ2-2, with TRBD2 matching over 12 bases. This sequence originates from a person between 18 and 65 years old who received the Ad26.COV2.S COVID-19 vaccine or a placebo. In DNA, the CDR3 is TGTGCCACCAGTGATACTAGCGGGAGGACCTCCGGGGAGCTGTTTTTT. Protein: CATSDTSGRTSGELFF.